This T cell receptor (beta chain) was profiled in a study of cytomegalovirus exposure and HLA in healthy donors (dated by TCRdb to between 2016 and 2019). Describing the broader study: An earlier analysis of some 500 of the donors reported approximately 290 Gb of sequence data and 117 million unique TCR beta sequences from 150 million to 200 million T cells. Approximately 300 gigabases of sequencing data and tens of millions of unique TCR sequences were included in an early release covering roughly 600 HLA-typed donors. Of the 300 to 500 genotyped donors, over 80% were placed in the genetic ancestry cluster associated with self-reported Caucasian donors. The aim of the study was to test whether cataloging public T cell receptors could identify signatures of past pathogen exposure. The T cell repertoires of some 670 subjects were profiled by immunosequencing and related to cytomegalovirus serostatus. Along with the approximately 670-subject first cohort, a separate validation cohort of more than 90 different subjects was used. To predict cytomegalovirus infection status, the study combined high-throughput TCR immunosequencing, statistical association of individual TCRs with disease status, and machine learning. A later analysis re-analyzed previously published TCR beta repertoires from 660 or so donors and added high-resolution HLA genotyping to study TCR occurrence patterns. Rather than using new phenotypic data, the later analysis identified candidate immune exposures from TCR beta sequences and from how often those sequences occurred across donors. In an earlier analysis of a few hundred of the donors, high-throughput TCR beta sequencing was used to judge whether each TCR beta V gene segment behaved as functional or pseudogenic. Alongside the repertoire data, information on donor age, sex, ethnicity and CMV serostatus was compiled. A later genetic analysis took genome-wide SNP genotypes for about three fifths of the 666 donors and used that subset as a discovery cohort. Every discovery cohort repertoire had been produced on one sequencing platform. Both class I and class II loci were covered by HLA typing, at four-digit resolution. Typing coverage differed by locus: A, B, C, DRB1 and DQB1 were typed in about 620-640 donors, DQA1 in roughly 500, DPA1 in around 600, and DPB1 in 450 to 480. Because of strong linkage in the cohort, five DR-DQ haplotypes were treated as single units for association and clustering. On average, roughly 240,000 unique TCR beta nucleotide sequences were sequenced per donor among a few hundred genotyped donors of the cohort, with roughly 20% of those sequences being non-productive. What the work shows at the level of the full study, not this receptor alone: Linkage disequilibrium might explain the correlated functional status among segregating V segments, but an unknown experimental factor could not be excluded. In a later analysis, over 15,000 TCR beta sequences were associated with specific HLA alleles at a false discovery rate of 0.05. In a later analysis, TCR association rates were found to vary across HLA loci, with the most associated TCRs seen for DRB1 alleles and the fewest for HLA-C alleles. When HLA alleles, especially DR and DQ, strongly co-occurred, attributing TCR associations to individual alleles was difficult. HLA typing was unavailable for some donors at each locus, so association tests used only the typed subset. According to a later analysis, most CMV-associated TCR beta chains appeared to be HLA-restricted, and the HLA associations seemed to be driven largely by CMV exposure. In an earlier analysis of 587 of the donors, most TCR beta V segments appeared in productive rearrangements about 90% or about 30% of the time, broadly matching IMGT annotations. CMV serostatus was the only immune exposure information available for the cohort. In the study, around 150 TCR beta chains were listed as associated with cytomegalovirus. A cluster of highly shared sequence variants was judged likely to represent a technical artifact of the sequencing pipeline. This cohort had only TCR beta chains sequenced, and the lack of alpha or paired-chain data limited which features could be detected. A further reported finding was that TCR beta sequences accurately predicted the HLA-A and HLA-B alleles for most subjects in the first cohort. A few of the identified cytomegalovirus-associated TCR beta chains were confirmed in vitro to be specific for cytomegalovirus antigens. Roughly uniform sequencing depth across donors was assumed in presence/absence analyses, although this assumption may not hold. The classifier was reported to diagnose cytomegalovirus status with high specificity and sensitivity in both the original and validation cohorts. A later analysis found that HLA-associated TCR beta chains were more clonally expanded and had lower generation probabilities than equally common non-associated chains. In a later genetic analysis, a missense DCLRE1C variant was associated with V-gene and J-gene trimming of TCR beta chains, and the association was replicated in an independent cohort. Several of the top co-occurrence clusters appeared to be linked to parvovirus B19, influenza, CMV and Epstein-Barr virus, according to a later analysis. The 87-base-pair reads could not distinguish some IMGT-functional V segments, including TRBV6-2 and TRBV6-3, so those segments were excluded. The authors suggested that the approach could potentially be extended to other disease states and immunological phenotypes. According to a later genetic analysis, donors in an Asian-associated ancestry cluster had fewer N-insertions in productive TCRs than the approximately 630-donor mean. While some public TCRs were present in many individuals, most TCR sequences turned up only very rarely across donors. Because counts were too low, about 18 rarely observed V segments, including chromosome 9 orphons, were left out of the earlier analysis of several hundred of the donors.

In total, 600 or so healthy bone marrow donors made up the cohort. At the time of sampling, every cohort member was nominally healthy, though immune exposures that went unrecorded were likely present. The donor tested CMV seropositive and was one of the 289 seropositive cohort members. A peripheral blood sample was provided by each donor, and peripheral blood mononuclear cells were used for TCR beta sequencing. The Qiagen DNeasy Blood Extraction Kit was used to extract genomic DNA from the blood cell samples. Library prep was done by the immunoSEQ multiplex PCR assay. The multiplex PCR relied on a mix of 60 forward primers for TCR Vbeta segments and 13 reverse primers for TCR Jbeta segments. A multiplex PCR assay on genomic DNA amplified the CDR3 region of rearranged TCR beta genes. The amplified TCR beta libraries were sequenced on the Illumina HiSeq System as 87-base-pair reads. As for the original processing: In a later analysis, approximately 74 million unique TCR beta chains were counted across the roughly 700 repertoires, and roughly 11 million of these chains were shared by at least two donors. Raw reads were error-corrected and collapsed into unique sequences with a nearest-neighbor algorithm that merged closely related sequences to remove PCR and sequencing errors. Alignment of CDR3 sequences to IMGT reference sequences was used to assign V, D and J gene segments. For a sequence to be retained, a match of at least six nucleotides to both a V gene segment and a J gene segment was required. A rearrangement was called productive if the CDR3 had no stop codons and remained in frame with V and J, and every other rearrangement was called non-productive. Following IMGT convention, CDR3 was defined as the stretch from the second conserved V-encoded cysteine to the conserved J-encoded phenylalanine. In an earlier analysis of approximately 500 of the donors, sequences lacking an unambiguous match to a single V gene segment were excluded. In an earlier analysis of 450 to 750 of the donors, a V segment was called functional when productive rearrangements were above 56.7%, and segregating when the standard deviation between donors exceeded 5%. A statistical classification framework was built to diagnose cytomegalovirus status from the catalog of TCR beta chain sequences. A later analysis assigned V and J genes by comparing TCR nucleotide sequences with IMGT/GENE-DB human TR gene sequences. In a later analysis, CDR3 sequences and most-parsimonious VDJ recombination scenarios were assigned using the TCRdist pipeline. In a later analysis, each TCR beta chain was defined by its CDR3 amino acid sequence together with its V-gene family, and reads without a unique V-gene family were excluded. To address suspected cross-contamination and a sequencing artifact, a later analysis removed 592 highly shared, low-generation-probability nucleotide sequences. For each public chain, a later analysis derived a clonal expansion index from normalized ranks of inferred template counts within each repertoire. In a later analysis, generation probabilities were computed using a VDJ recombination model fitted to out-of-frame rearrangements, and the results were checked against IGoR. In a later analysis, TCR-TCR, TCR-HLA and TCR-CMV co-occurrence was scored with hypergeometric tests, and a repertoire-size bias correction was applied to TCR pairs. False discovery rates were estimated in a later analysis by permuting HLA or CMV assignments 20 times. In a later analysis, co-occurring TCRs were grouped using DBSCAN, and TCRdist sequence similarity was added for clustering within HLA-allele-positive subsets. Co-occurrence clustering excluded repertoires with fewer than 30,000 or more than 120,000 public chains, plus five with anomalous nucleotide sharing. Not all clones reach the TCRdb copy of this immuneACCESS table, which keeps in-frame sequences only. Checked studies attribute under half of the gap to unresolved V genes and leave the rest unexplained. That table gives V, J and clone size, and the DNA gave D and trimming. The table for this sample lists fewer than 150,000 clones; roughly 78% of them were counted only once. Clones ranked in the top ten supply around 7% of the sample.

This clone was detected a few times. There is no known antigen for this receptor. Per-nucleotide qualities are absent, and no much larger clonotype sits a single base away. Reading the germline V gene gives CDR1 MDHEN and CDR2 SYDVKM. There are 14 amino acids in the CDR3, from cysteine to phenylalanine inclusive. Of all the DNA, just the CDR3 is kept, 42 bases in frame from base 1. Relative to germline, V is missing 6 bases and J is missing 5 bases, with 7 bases of the junction outside any gene match. The chain joins TRBV28 to TRBJ2-3; TRBD2 matches 8 bases in the middle. The sequencing sample was made of PBMCs. This sequence was found in a man in his forties or fifties in good health and CMV-seropositive. DNA sequence: TGTGCCAGCAGCCAGGCCCTAGCGGGAGATACGCAGTATTTT. It codes for CASSQALAGDTQYF.